This T cell receptor (beta chain) was obtained from a study of OX40 agonist ivuxolimab in advanced cancers. The wider study: Treatment received earlier with anti-PD-1, anti-PD-L1 or anti-CTLA-4 agents was allowed, and more than 35% had some.

Study-level findings and limits: Undetermined was the antigen specificity of the expanded peripheral T cells.

Repertoires were generated with immunoSEQ multiplex PCR, while TCRdb's copy carries only in-frame clones and drops some. The profile shows 60,000 to 65,000 clones, around 90% of them singletons. Remarks on this clone: Its matching antigen is unknown.

This receptor was taken from an adult with an advanced solid tumor such as melanoma, head and neck, liver or kidney cancer. The sequenced sample was CD4+ or CD8+ T cells sorted from blood, obtained in a trial of the OX40 agonist ivuxolimab.

The CDR3 sequence is CASSLSPGSNQPQHF. The CDR3 nucleotides read TGTGCCAGCAGTTTATCCCCAGGCAGCAATCAGCCCCAGCATTTT. The J gene is TRBJ1-5, the V gene TRBV28; D is ambiguous. The CDR3 is made up of 15 amino acids. V gave up 1 base and J gave up 1 base, with 8 bases separating them. Germline lookup yields CDR1 MDHEN and CDR2 SYDVKM. Full variable domain (outside the CDR3, taken from reference TRBV28 and TRBJ1-5): DVKVTQSSRYLVKRTGEKVFLECVQDMDHENMFWYRQDPGLGLRLIYFSYDVKMKEKGDIPEGYSVSREKKERFSLILESASTNQTSMYLCASSLSPGSNQPQHFGDGTRLSIL.